What follows are 5 T cell receptor beta chains derived from one specimen sequenced in a study of Tregs in tolerant kidney transplant recipients. Using immunoSEQ multiplex PCR, the repertoire was profiled, and TCRdb retains in-frame clones only, with some absent. This table has fewer than 80,000 clones, approximately 98% appearing once. The sample in question was Tregs from blood, obtained before the transplant. These TCRs come from a human donor who received a combined kidney and bone marrow transplant.

The chain employs TRBV19 and TRBJ2-5; 7 nucleotides align to TRBD2. The CDR3 is 14 residues long. With V trimmed by 6 bases and J by 3 bases, 7 bases remained unmatched. CDR1 LNHDA and CDR2 SQIVND come from the germline V gene (reference sequence). This CDR3 reads CASSPGRGEETQYF. CDR3 DNA: TGTGCCAGTAGCCCCGGACGGGGGGAAGAGACCCAGTACTTC.

A single count supports this clone. J is TRBJ2-3 and V is TRBV2; TRBD1 matches at 12 bases. Per the germline V gene, CDR1 is SNHLY and CDR2 is FYNNEI. The CDR3 contains 16 residues. V trimming: 3 bases; J trimming: 3 bases; junction bases outside the gene matches: 4. The CDR3, as DNA: TGTGCCAGCAGTGATAGGGACAGGGGGCAGACAGATACGCAGTATTTT. Residues: CASSDRDRGQTDTQYF.

A few counts support this clone. This chain connects TRBV9 to TRBJ1-2; D unresolved. The CDR3 has 14 residues. V shed 4 bases and J shed 4 bases, with 14 bases lying between them. Germline V gives CDR1 SGDLS, CDR2 YYNGEE. CDR3 region: CASSPRGIIYGYTF. The CDR3 DNA sequence: TGTGCCAGCAGCCCCAGAGGGATTATCTATGGCTACACCTTC.

This sequence joins TRBV30 and TRBJ2-7; D is perhaps TRBD1 (5 bases). Germline lookup yields CDR1 GTSNPN and CDR2 SVGIG (reference sequence). V lost 0 bases and J lost 5, with 8 bases in between. The CDR3 totals 12 residues. CDR3 coding DNA: TGTGCCTGGAGTGTGCAGGGCAACGAGCAGTACTTC. It specifies CAWSVQGNEQYF.

This rearrangement joins TRBV10-3 to TRBJ1-2, with D maybe TRBD1 (5 bases). The CDR3 spans 17 residues. Per germline, CDR1 ENHRY and CDR2 SYGVKD. V shed 7 bases and J shed 10 bases, with 31 bases lying between them. CDR3 nucleotides: TGTGCCATCATGCGGACCTTACCCCCATTAGGCGATGGACACTACACCTTC. Translation gives CAIMRTLPPLGDGHYTF.